The T cell receptor (beta chain) under discussion was sequenced for a study of T cells in Graves' hyperthyroidism and ophthalmopathy. Points from the study as a whole: Patients with ophthalmopathy were separated from those with stable hyperthyroidism by a 13 V-J model. The blood repertoire included most of the expanded thyroid clonotypes above 0.001.

Thyroid ultrasound, orbital computed tomography, clinical symptoms, and serum thyroxine and TRAb underpinned diagnoses. Authors of the study amplified TCR beta CDR3 regions from RNA transcripts. First-round RT-PCR of the TCR CDR3 relied on the HTBI primer set. TCRdb reprocessed the multiplex PCR reads with MiXCR, giving one entry per CDR3 protein. The sample contains approximately 640,000 distinct CDR3 sequences, about 45% of which appear only once. As regards this clonotype: As yet, its antigen is unknown.

Sample: peripheral blood or thyroid tissue (not recorded which). The source is an adult man with Graves' disease, either hyperthyroidism or ophthalmopathy (not recorded which).

The CDR3 reads CSAVKGGDRTEKLFF. The CDR3 DNA follows: TGCAGTGCTGTCAAGGGGGGGGACAGGACTGAAAAACTGTTTTTT. This rearrangement joins TRBV20-1 to TRBJ1-4; 8 bases match TRBD1. V was pared by 5 bases and J by 7 bases, with 12 bases of the junction left unmatched. Germline V CDR1 and CDR2: DFQATT, SNEGSKA (reference sequence). The CDR3 has 15 amino acids.